This passage covers 16 T cell receptor beta chains from one sample sequenced in a study of blood T cells in healthy people across ages (dated by TCRdb to between 2014 and 2017). The receptor library was made with 5' RACE. Sequenced using an Illumina HiSeq 2500. The second PCR ran for roughly 6 to 11 cycles and used a J-beta primer mix along with a sample-barcoded 5' primer. TCRdb reworked the public reads: Q25 trimming with fastp, MiXCR clone assembly, productive beta chains retained. Entries that share a CDR3 protein sequence are merged under the most common genes and DNA. This sample comprises some 710,000 distinct CDR3 sequences, about 47% of them detected only once. Jointly, the top ten make up roughly 20% of the sample. What was sequenced was blood. Receptors were obtained from a man older than 75 in good health.

The chain uses TRBV30 and TRBJ2-5, with TRBD2 matching over 7 bases. This CDR3 has 14 amino acids. The J segment lost 11 bases and the V segment lost 8 bases, leaving 20 bases of the junction unmatched. Germline CDR1 GTSNPN, CDR2 SVGIG (reference sequence). The CDR3 region has the DNA TGTGCCCTCACCCCTAGCGGTCTTTACAATGAGCAGTACTTC. Translating it yields CALTPSGLYNEQYF. Variable domain in full (rest from reference TRBV30 and TRBJ2-5): SQTIHQWPATLVQPVGSPLSLECTVEGTSNPNLYWYRQAAGRGLQLLFYSVGIGQISSEVPQNLSASRPQDRQFILSSKKLLLSDSGFYLCALTPSGLYNEQYFGPGTRLLVL.

This clonotype was found many times. The chain links TRBV25-1 to TRBJ2-7; 7 bases are shared with TRBD2. Per germline, CDR1 MGHDK and CDR2 SYGVNS. The length of the CDR3 is 14 residues. With V trimmed by 6 bases and J by 0 bases, 5 bases remained unmatched. CDR3 sequence reads: CASRSAGASYEQYF. The CDR3 coding sequence is TGTGCCAGCAGATCCGCGGGAGCCTCCTACGAGCAGTACTTC.

CDR3 region: CASSFPGQGIYEQYF. The DNA for the CDR3 is TGCGCCAGCAGCTTTCCGGGACAGGGTATCTACGAGCAGTACTTC. The chain combines TRBV5-1 with TRBJ2-7; the match to TRBD1 covers 9 bases. This CDR3 region has 15 residues. V shed 2 bases, J shed 3 bases, and the junction held 6 bases outside the gene matches. Germline V CDR1 and CDR2: SGHRS, YFSETQ.

This clonotype came up a few times. The gene calls are TRBV10-3 and TRBJ2-1; D perhaps matches TRBD1 (9 bases). CDR1 and CDR2 (germline): ENHRY, SYGVKD. The CDR3 length is 15 residues. Trimming stripped 5 bases from V and 9 bases from J, with 20 bases between. The CDR3 region is CAISLAGQGPSEQFF. The CDR3 DNA is TGTGCCATCAGTTTAGCGGGACAGGGTCCAAGTGAGCAGTTCTTC.

The chain combines TRBV5-1 with TRBJ2-1, with 12 bases that match TRBD2. Germline V gene lookup returns CDR1 SGHRS and CDR2 YFSETQ. This CDR3 region has 16 residues. V lost 4 bases to trimming and J lost 7 bases; unmatched junction nucleotides: 9. In DNA, the CDR3 is TGCGCCAGCAGCCCACTGACTAGCGGGAGCGTGAATGAGCAGTTCTTC. Translating gives CASSPLTSGSVNEQFF.

On this clonotype: The germline gene is not matched at one end of the junction; a read error may be the cause. The V call is TRBV12-3 or TRBV12-4, the J call TRBJ1-5, with TRBD1 as a possible D gene (6 bases). This CDR3 has 15 residues. The CDR3 bases are TGTGCCAGCAGCTCCGGACAGCCCAGCAATCAGCTCCAGCATTTT. This codes for CASSSGQPSNQLQHF.

This chain connects TRBV10-3 to TRBJ2-3; unclear D gene. The germline V gene encodes CDR1 ENHRY and CDR2 SYGVKD. CDR3 size: 13 residues. Trimming removed 6 bases at V and 2 bases at J, with 9 bases between. CDR3 sequence (DNA): TGTGCCATCAGAGGAGTCCTCACAGATACGCAGTATTTT. The encoded protein is CAIRGVLTDTQYF.

The chain has TRBV20-1 and TRBJ1-6, with D unclear. Trimming took off 1 base at V and 10 bases at J, with 17 bases between the two ends. CDR1 is DFQATT, CDR2 SNEGSKA, per germline (reference sequence). This CDR3 is built from 15 residues. The CDR3 nucleotides are TGCAGTGCTAGAGGTGATCCGTTCGGTGGATCACCCCTCCACTTT. Its protein is CSARGDPFGGSPLHF.

The table lists this clonotype with a few counts. The genes are TRBV9 and TRBJ2-3; D unclear. V was pared by 0 bases and J by 5 bases, with 7 bases between. The CDR3 runs to 13 residues. Germline V gene data show CDR1 as SGDLS and CDR2 as YYNGEE. The CDR3 sequence is CASSVDNKDTQYF. The CDR3 coding sequence is TGTGCCAGCAGCGTAGATAACAAAGATACGCAGTATTTT.

J is TRBJ1-4 and V is TRBV7-9; D might be TRBD1 (5 bases). The V and J ends lost 1 base and 3 bases respectively, with 9 bases between them. This CDR3 has 15 residues. The germline V gene has CDR1 SEHNR and CDR2 FQNEAQ (reference sequence). The CDR3: CASSLEGRANEKLFF. Written as DNA, the CDR3 is TGTGCCAGCAGCTTAGAGGGGCGGGCTAATGAAAAACTGTTTTTT.

The chain employs TRBV4-1 and TRBJ2-1; the match to TRBD2 covers 8 bases. The CDR3 spans 15 residues. V was pared by 0 bases and J by 6 bases, with 4 bases of the junction left unmatched. The germline V gene encodes CDR1 MGHRA and CDR2 YSYEKL. The chain's CDR3 is CASSQEGTRGNEQFF. CDR3 DNA: TGCGCCAGCAGCCAAGAAGGGACTAGGGGCAATGAGCAGTTCTTC.

J is TRBJ2-3 and V is TRBV20-1; a possible D gene is TRBD2 (6 bases). Trimming removed 4 bases from V and 4 bases from J, with 18 bases in between. The CDR3 has 15 amino acids. The V gene's germline CDR1 is DFQATT and CDR2 SNEGSKA (reference sequence). CDR3 amino acids: CSAIAAGFSPDTQYF. In nucleotides, the CDR3 is TGCAGTGCTATTGCAGCGGGCTTCTCCCCAGATACGCAGTATTTT.

Comment on this clonotype: Given the absence of the conserved phenylalanine or tryptophan at the CDR3 end, a read error is likely. CDR3 nucleotides: TGCAGCGCCGCCTTGACAGGAGGCAATGAGCAGTTCTTA. The encoded protein is CSAALTGGNEQFL. The chain has TRBV29-1 and TRBJ2-1, with D possibly TRBD1 on 6 matching bases. CDR1 and CDR2 (germline): SQVTM, ANQGSEA. V was cut by 7 bases and J by 6 bases, with 16 bases left in between. The CDR3 has 13 amino acids.

The rearrangement uses TRBV20-1 and TRBJ2-7; a possible D gene is TRBD2 (6 bases). CDR3 size: 16 residues. Looked up from germline, CDR1 is DFQATT and CDR2 is SNEGSKA (reference sequence). V was clipped by 1 base and J by 4 bases, with 20 bases between them. The CDR3 is CSARGRRVADFYEQYF. The CDR3 DNA sequence: TGCAGTGCTAGAGGTCGACGCGTAGCGGACTTTTACGAGCAGTACTTC.

In this sample, this clonotype turned up many times. The chain joins TRBV2 to TRBJ2-7; 10 nucleotides agree with TRBD1. Per germline, CDR1 SNHLY and CDR2 FYNNEI. This CDR3 is built from 12 residues. V was clipped by 8 bases and J by 4 bases; unmatched bases: 2. The CDR3 region has the DNA TGTGCCAGCCGGACAGGGGGGTACGAGCAGTACTTC. Translated: CASRTGGYEQYF.

The chain carries TRBV11-2 and TRBJ1-1; 9 bases align to TRBD1. The V segment lost 4 bases and the J segment 3 bases; nucleotides outside the gene matches: 6. The V gene's germline CDR1 is SGHAT and CDR2 FQNNGV. The CDR3 is 15 residues long. The CDR3 loop reads CASSSSDRGDTEAFF. The DNA of the CDR3 is TGTGCCAGCAGCTCCTCGGACAGGGGCGACACTGAAGCTTTCTTT. Drawing the rest from reference TRBV11-2 and TRBJ1-1, the complete variable domain is EAGVAQSPRYKIIEKRQSVAFWCNPISGHATLYWYQQILGQGPKLLIQFQNNGVVDDSQLPKDRFSAERLKGVDSTLKIQPAKLEDSAVYLCASSSSDRGDTEAFFGQGTRLTVV.